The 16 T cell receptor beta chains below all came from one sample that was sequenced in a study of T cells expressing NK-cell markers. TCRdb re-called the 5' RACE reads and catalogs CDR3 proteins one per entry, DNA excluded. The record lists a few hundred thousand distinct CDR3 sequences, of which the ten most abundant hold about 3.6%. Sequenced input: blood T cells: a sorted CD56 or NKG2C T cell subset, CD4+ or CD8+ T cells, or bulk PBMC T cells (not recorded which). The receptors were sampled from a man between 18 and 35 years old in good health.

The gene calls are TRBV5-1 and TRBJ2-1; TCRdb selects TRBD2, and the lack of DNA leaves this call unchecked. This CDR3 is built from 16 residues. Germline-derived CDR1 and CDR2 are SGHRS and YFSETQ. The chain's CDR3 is CASSLPPGRALSEQFF.

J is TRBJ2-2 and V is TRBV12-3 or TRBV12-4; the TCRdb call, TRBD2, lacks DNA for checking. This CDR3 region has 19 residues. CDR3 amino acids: CASSARTSGRFANTGELFF.

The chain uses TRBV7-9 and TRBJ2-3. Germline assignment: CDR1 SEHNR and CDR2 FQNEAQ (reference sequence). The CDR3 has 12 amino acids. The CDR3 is CASRLVADTQYF.

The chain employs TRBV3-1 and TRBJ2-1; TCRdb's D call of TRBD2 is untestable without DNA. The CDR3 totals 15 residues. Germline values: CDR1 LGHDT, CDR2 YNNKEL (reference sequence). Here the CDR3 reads CASSQDLRESGEQFF.

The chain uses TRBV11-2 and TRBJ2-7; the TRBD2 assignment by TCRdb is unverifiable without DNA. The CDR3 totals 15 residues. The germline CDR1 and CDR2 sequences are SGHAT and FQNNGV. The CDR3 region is CASRSPSGRDYEQYF. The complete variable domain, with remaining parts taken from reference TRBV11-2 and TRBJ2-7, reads EAGVAQSPRYKIIEKRQSVAFWCNPISGHATLYWYQQILGQGPKLLIQFQNNGVVDDSQLPKDRFSAERLKGVDSTLKIQPAKLEDSAVYLCASRSPSGRDYEQYFGPGTRLTVT.

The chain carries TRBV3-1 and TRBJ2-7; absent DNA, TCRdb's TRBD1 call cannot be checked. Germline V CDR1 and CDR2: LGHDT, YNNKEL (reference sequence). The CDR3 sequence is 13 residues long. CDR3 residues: CASSQDHQGRQYF.

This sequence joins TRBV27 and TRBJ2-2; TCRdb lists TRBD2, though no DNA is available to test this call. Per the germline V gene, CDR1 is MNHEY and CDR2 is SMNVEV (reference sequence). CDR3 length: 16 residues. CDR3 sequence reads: CASRVGASGAGGELFF.

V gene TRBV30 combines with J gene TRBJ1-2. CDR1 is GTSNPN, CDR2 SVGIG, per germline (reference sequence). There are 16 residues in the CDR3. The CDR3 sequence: CAWVARGTQGRYGYTF.

The CDR3 sequence: CASEGQRDPYEQYF. The chain uses TRBV2 and TRBJ2-7; no DNA is available, so the TRBD2 call from TCRdb remains unchecked. This CDR3 has 14 residues. Germline V gene sequence: CDR1 SNHLY, CDR2 FYNNEI.

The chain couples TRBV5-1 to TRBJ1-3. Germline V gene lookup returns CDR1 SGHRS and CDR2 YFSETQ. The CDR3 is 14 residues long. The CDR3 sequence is CASSSASSGNTIYF.

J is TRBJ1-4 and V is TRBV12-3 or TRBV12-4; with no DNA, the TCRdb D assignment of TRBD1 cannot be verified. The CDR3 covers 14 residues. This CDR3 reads CASSLLDSNEKLFF.

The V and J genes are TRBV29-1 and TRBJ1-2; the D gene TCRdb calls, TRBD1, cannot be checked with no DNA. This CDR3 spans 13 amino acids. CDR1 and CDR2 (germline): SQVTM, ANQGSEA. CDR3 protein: CSVESRGGYGYTF.

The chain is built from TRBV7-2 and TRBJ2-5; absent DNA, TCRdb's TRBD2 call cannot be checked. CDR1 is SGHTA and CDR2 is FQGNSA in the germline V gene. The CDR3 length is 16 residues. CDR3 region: CASSFAGTSPEETQYF.

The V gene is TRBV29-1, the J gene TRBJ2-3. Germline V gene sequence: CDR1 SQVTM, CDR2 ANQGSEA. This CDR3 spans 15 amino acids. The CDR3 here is CSVEDGTATGDTQYF.

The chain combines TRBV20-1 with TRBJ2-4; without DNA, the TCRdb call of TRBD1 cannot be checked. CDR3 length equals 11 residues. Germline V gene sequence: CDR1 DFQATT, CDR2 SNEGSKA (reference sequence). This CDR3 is CSARLGDIQYF.

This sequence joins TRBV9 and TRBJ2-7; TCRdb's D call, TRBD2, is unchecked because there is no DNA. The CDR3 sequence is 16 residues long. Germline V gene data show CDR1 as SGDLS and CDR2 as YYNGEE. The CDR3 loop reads CASSVGGLATLYEQYF.